This entry is about one TCR beta chain. Its specificity is unknown. Sequencing used immunoSEQ multiplex PCR; TCRdb keeps in-frame clones, though not all of them. The table shows around 120,000 clones, with over 80% occurring only once. This sample is drawn from a study of graft-versus-host responses after intestinal transplantation. At the level of the study: Transplant recipients had multivisceral, liver-intestinal, or isolated intestinal grafts. Every one of the recipients received anti-thymocyte globulin induction and afterwards took tacrolimus and steroids for around 3 years.

Whole-study results and caveats: Recipient bone marrow held GvH clones, some seen earlier in ileum or blood. In patients with graft-donor T cell macrochimerism, allograft graft-versus-host to host-versus-graft clonal ratios were high.

The CDR3 spans 13 residues. V lost 8 bases, J lost 1 base, and 11 bases lay in between. Germline values: CDR1 MNHNS, CDR2 SASEGT. The sequences come from unstimulated CD4+ T cells sorted from spleen or lymph node cells, collected before intestinal transplant. The receptor's source is a human donor who received an intestinal transplant. The chain uses TRBV6-1 and TRBJ1-1, with D perhaps matching TRBD1 (5 bases). CDR3 nucleotide sequence: TGTGCCAGCTCAGAGGGGTGGAACACTGAAGCTTTCTTT. Translated: CASSEGWNTEAFF.